This TCR beta chain stems from a study of blood T cell repertoires in COVID-19. Overall study context: Italy, Spain and the United States were the sources of the convalescent and acute COVID-19 samples.

In the authors' workflow: Using reference gene primer amplification, nucleated cell counts were estimated. The protocol was immunoSEQ multiplex PCR, while the TCRdb copy is restricted to in-frame clones and leaves out a portion. The V and J calls and the clone size are those of that table, but D and trimming were determined from the DNA. This repertoire shows 200,000 to 250,000 clones, approximately 81% found once; its top ten account for roughly 18%. V lost 2 bases to trimming and J lost 3 bases; unmatched junction nucleotides: 15. Germline V gene lookup returns CDR1 KGHSH and CDR2 LQKENI. CDR3 length: 18 residues.

The J gene is TRBJ2-7, the V gene TRBV18; 8 nucleotides match TRBD1. Sequencing was carried out using peripheral blood. This TCR came from a woman of 80 years or more with active or convalescent COVID-19. CDR3 amino acids: CASSPFPLGTGVGYEQYF. Here the CDR3 DNA reads TGTGCCAGCTCACCATTCCCGTTAGGGACAGGCGTCGGCTACGAGCAGTACTTC.